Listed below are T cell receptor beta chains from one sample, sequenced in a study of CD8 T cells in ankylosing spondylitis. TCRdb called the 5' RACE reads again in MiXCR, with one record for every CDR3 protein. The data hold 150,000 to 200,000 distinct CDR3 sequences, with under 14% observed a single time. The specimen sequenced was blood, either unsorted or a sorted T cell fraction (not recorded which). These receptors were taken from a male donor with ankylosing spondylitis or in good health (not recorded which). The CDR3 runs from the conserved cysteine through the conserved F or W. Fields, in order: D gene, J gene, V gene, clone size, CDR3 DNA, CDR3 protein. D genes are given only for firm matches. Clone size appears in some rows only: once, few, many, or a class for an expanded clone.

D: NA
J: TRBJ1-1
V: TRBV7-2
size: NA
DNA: TGTGCCAGCAGCTTAAACAGGGCAGGGGCTGAAGCTTTCTTT
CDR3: CASSLNRAGAEAFF

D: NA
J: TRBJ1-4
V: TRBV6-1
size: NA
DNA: TGTGCCAGCAGCCCACAGGGAGATAATGAAAAACTGTTTTTT
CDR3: CASSPQGDNEKLFF

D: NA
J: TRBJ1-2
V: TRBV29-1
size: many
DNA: TGCAGCGTTGGGGTGGGACATCCTAACTATGGCTACACCTTC
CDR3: CSVGVGHPNYGYTF

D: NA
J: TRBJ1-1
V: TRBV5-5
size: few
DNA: TGTGCCAGCAGCATACAGGGTGAAGCTTTCTTT
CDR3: CASSIQGEAFF

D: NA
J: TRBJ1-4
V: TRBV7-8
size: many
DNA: TGTGCCAGCAGCTTAACACAGAATGAAAAACTGTTTTTT
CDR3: CASSLTQNEKLFF

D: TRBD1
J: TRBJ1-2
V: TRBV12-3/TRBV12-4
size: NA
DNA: TGTGCCAGCAGTACAGAACAGGGGTACTATGGCTACACCTTC
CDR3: CASSTEQGYYGYTF

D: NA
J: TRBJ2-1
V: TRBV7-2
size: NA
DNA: TGTGCCAGCAGCTTCCGGGACTACAATGAGCAGTTCTTC
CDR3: CASSFRDYNEQFF

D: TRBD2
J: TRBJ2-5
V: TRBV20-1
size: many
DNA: TGCAGTGCTAGTAGCGGGAGGGTGGAGACCCAGTACTTC
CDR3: CSASSGRVETQYF

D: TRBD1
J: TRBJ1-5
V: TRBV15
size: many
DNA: TGTGCCACCAGCAGAGATACAGGGGCTAGCAATCAGCCCCAGCATTTT
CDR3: CATSRDTGASNQPQHF

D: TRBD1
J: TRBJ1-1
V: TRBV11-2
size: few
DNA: TGTGCCAGCAGCTTTTCAGGGGGAACTGAAGCTTTCTTT
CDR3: CASSFSGGTEAFF

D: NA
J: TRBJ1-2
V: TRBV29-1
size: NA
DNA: TGCAGCGTCGACGGGCGTCGTCGCGATGGCTACACCTTC
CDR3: CSVDGRRRDGYTF

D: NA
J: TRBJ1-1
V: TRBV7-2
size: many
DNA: TGTGCCAGCAACCCTAGAAGCCCGAACACTGAAGCTTTCTTT
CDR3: CASNPRSPNTEAFF

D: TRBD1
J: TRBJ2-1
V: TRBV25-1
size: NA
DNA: TGTGTCAGCAGTGTGGCCGGGACAGGGCGAAACAATGAGCAGTTCTTC
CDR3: CVSSVAGTGRNNEQFF

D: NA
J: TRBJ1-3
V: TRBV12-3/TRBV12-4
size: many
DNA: TGTGCCAGCAGTTTAGGCCGGGACTCTGGAAACACCATATATTTT
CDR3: CASSLGRDSGNTIYF

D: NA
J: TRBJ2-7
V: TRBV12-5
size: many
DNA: TGTGCTAGTGGTTTGGTACGTCGGGGGATCTACGAGCAGTACTTC
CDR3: CASGLVRRGIYEQYF

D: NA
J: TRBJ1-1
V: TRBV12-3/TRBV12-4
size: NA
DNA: TGTGCCAGCGGACAGACGAACACTGAAGCTTTCTTT
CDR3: CASGQTNTEAFF

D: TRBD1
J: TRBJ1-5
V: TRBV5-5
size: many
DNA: TGTGCCAGCAGCACCGGGACAGACCACAATCAGCCCCAGCATTTT
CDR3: CASSTGTDHNQPQHF

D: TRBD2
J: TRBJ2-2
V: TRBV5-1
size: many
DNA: TGCGCCAGCAGCAGAAGGACTAGCCAGAACACCGGGGAGCTGTTTTTT
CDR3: CASSRRTSQNTGELFF

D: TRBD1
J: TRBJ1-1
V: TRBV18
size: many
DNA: TGTGCCAGCTCATCGACCGGGACAGGGTTGTCGGAAAGGACTGAAGCTTTCTTT
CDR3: CASSSTGTGLSERTEAFF

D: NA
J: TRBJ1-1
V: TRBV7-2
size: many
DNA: TGTGCCAGCAGCCCCGTGGGAACAGCCCACTACACTGAAGCTTTCTTT
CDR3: CASSPVGTAHYTEAFF

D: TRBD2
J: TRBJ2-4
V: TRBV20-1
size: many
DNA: TGCAGTGTCCCCCCGGGCGCGGGAGGCCGAAAAAACATTCAGTACTTC
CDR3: CSVPPGAGGRKNIQYF

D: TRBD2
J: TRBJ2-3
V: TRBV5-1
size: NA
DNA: TGCGCCAGCAGACAGGAGCGGGGTTTGGCAGATACGCAGTATTTT
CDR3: CASRQERGLADTQYF

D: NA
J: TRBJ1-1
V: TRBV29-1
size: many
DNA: TGCAGCGTTGTGAGGGTGAACACTGAAGCTTTCTTT
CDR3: CSVVRVNTEAFF

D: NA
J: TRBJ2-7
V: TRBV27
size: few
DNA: TGTGCCAGCAGAACCGGGACCTCCTACGAGCAGTACTTC
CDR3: CASRTGTSYEQYF

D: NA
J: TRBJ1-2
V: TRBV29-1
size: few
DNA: TGCAGCGTTGGGGACAAAGAGACCTATGGCTACACCTTC
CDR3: CSVGDKETYGYTF

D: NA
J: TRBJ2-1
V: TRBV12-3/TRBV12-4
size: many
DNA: TGTGCCAGCAGTTTCTTGGGAGGAGGCAATGAGCAGTTCTTC
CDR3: CASSFLGGGNEQFF

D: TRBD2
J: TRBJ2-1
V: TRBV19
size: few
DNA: TGTGCCAGTAGTATAGATCCCGACTTAGCGGGAGGGCCGGGTAATGAGCAGTTCTTC
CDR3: CASSIDPDLAGGPGNEQFF

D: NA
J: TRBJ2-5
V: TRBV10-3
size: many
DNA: TGTGCCATCAGTGAGTACCAAGAGACCCAGTACTTC
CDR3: CAISEYQETQYF

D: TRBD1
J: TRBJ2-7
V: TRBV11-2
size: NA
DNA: TGTGCCAGCAGCTTAGCAGACAGGGGGTTTTCATTTTACGAGCAGTACTTC
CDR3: CASSLADRGFSFYEQYF

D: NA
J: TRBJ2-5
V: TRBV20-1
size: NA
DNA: TGCAGTGCCCAGGACCAGGTGACCCAGTACTTC
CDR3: CSAQDQVTQYF

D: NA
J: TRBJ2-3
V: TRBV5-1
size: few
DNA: TGCGCCAGCAGCTTGGAAGGCAGGGTAATAACAGATACGCAGTATTTT
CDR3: CASSLEGRVITDTQYF

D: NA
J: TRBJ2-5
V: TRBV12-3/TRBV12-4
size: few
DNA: TGTGCCAGCAGTCTCCCGTTTAGCCAAGAGGCCCAGTACTTC
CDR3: CASSLPFSQEAQYF

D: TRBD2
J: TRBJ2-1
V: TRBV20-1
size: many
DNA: TGCAGTGTTGAGACTAGCGGGGAAAACAATGAGCAGTTCTTC
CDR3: CSVETSGENNEQFF

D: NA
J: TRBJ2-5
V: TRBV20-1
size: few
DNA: TGCAGTGAATCCCGGCCCTCACAAGAGACCCAGTACTTC
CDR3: CSESRPSQETQYF

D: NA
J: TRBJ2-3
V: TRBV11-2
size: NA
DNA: TGTGCCAGCAGCTCTACAGGGACTTCTAGCACAGATACGCAGTATTTT
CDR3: CASSSTGTSSTDTQYF

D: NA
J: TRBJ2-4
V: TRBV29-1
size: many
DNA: TGCAGCGGGACTGATAGCAAAAACATTCAGTACTTC
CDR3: CSGTDSKNIQYF

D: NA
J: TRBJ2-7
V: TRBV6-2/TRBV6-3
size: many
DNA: TGTGCCAGCAGCCTTCTATTTTACGAGCAGTACTTC
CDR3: CASSLLFYEQYF

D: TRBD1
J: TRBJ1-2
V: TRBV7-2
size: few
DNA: TGTGCCAGCAGCTCCGGGACAGGGGGCTATGGCTACACCTTC
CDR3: CASSSGTGGYGYTF

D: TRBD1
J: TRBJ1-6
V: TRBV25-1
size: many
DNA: TGTGCCAGCAGTGGAACCGTGACAGGGGATTCACCCCTCCACTTT
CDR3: CASSGTVTGDSPLHF

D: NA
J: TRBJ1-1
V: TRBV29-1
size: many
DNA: TGCAGCGTTGAAGATAACGGACAGAACACTGAAGCTTTCTTT
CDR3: CSVEDNGQNTEAFF

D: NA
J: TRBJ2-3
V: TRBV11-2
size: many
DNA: TGTGCCAGCAGCGCTGGGACACAGACCACAGATACGCAGTATTTT
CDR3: CASSAGTQTTDTQYF

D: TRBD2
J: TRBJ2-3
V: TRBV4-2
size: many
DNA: TGTGCCAGCAGCCTCTTAGCGGGAGGGCCCGATACGCAGTATTTT
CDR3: CASSLLAGGPDTQYF

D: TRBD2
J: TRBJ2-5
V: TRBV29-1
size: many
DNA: TGCAGCGCGGGGGGGGTTGTAGAGACCCAGTACTTC
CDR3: CSAGGVVETQYF

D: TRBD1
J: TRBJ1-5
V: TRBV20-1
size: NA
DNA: TGCAGTGCTCGAAGACAGGGGATGAGCAATCAGCCCCAGCATTTT
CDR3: CSARRQGMSNQPQHF